The 20 T cell receptor beta chains below all came from one sample that was sequenced in a study of T cell responses to AZD1222 COVID-19 vaccine. Only in-frame clones appear in the TCRdb table, and some are missing; sequencing was by immunoSEQ multiplex PCR. The data hold some 150,000 clones, with less than 95% observed a single time. The sample in question was peripheral blood, obtained on day 0 of AZD1222 vaccination. These receptors were collected from an adult in good health.

The chain has TRBV19 and TRBJ1-1, with D perhaps matching TRBD1 (5 bases). Trimming shortened V by 8 bases and J by 5 bases, and 15 bases separated the two germline ends. The germline CDR1 and CDR2 sequences are LNHDA and SQIVND (reference sequence). This CDR3 is 13 amino acids long. The DNA for the CDR3 is TGTGCCAGTCTCCCCGGGGGAGGGACTGAAGCTTTCTTT. Protein: CASLPGGGTEAFF.

The chain uses TRBV27 and TRBJ1-2; 8 positions match TRBD1. Germline loops: CDR1 MNHEY, CDR2 SMNVEV (reference sequence). The CDR3 has 16 residues. The junction had 5 bases not matched to a gene; V was cut back by 0 bases and J by 2 bases. CDR3 sequence: CASSLSSDRANYGYTF. In DNA form, the CDR3 reads TGTGCCAGCAGTTTATCGTCGGACAGGGCAAACTATGGCTACACCTTC.

The gene calls are TRBV7-2 and TRBJ1-2, with D unclear. The CDR3 consists of 13 residues. V lost 1 base and J lost 1, with 4 bases in between. Looked up from germline, CDR1 is SGHTA and CDR2 is FQGNSA. The CDR3 is CASSLGGNYGYTF. The CDR3 bases are TGTGCCAGCAGCTTAGGGGGTAACTATGGCTACACCTTC. The full variable domain, its missing parts supplied by reference TRBV7-2 and TRBJ1-2, is GAGVSQSPSNKVTEKGKDVELRCDPISGHTALYWYRQSLGQGLEFLIYFQGNSAPDKSGLPSDRFSAERTGGSVSTLTIQRTQQEDSAVYLCASSLGGNYGYTFGSGTRLTVV.

This chain connects TRBV20-1 to TRBJ2-1; D might be TRBD2 (6 bases). This CDR3 has 16 amino acids. V was clipped by 3 bases and J by 4 bases, with 19 bases between them. The V gene's germline CDR1 is DFQATT and CDR2 SNEGSKA (reference sequence). The CDR3 loop is CSASPGRNRLYNEQFF. CDR3 sequence (DNA): TGCAGTGCTAGTCCCGGGAGAAATCGACTATACAATGAGCAGTTCTTC.

The chain combines TRBV4-1 with TRBJ2-7; the match to TRBD1 covers 9 bases. Trimming cost V 1 base and J 7 bases; bases outside gene matches: 8. The CDR3 covers 15 residues. Germline V gene data show CDR1 as MGHRA and CDR2 as YSYEKL. The CDR3 sequence is CASSQVDRGMGEQYF. The DNA of the CDR3 is TGCGCCAGCAGCCAAGTGGACAGGGGAATGGGTGAGCAGTACTTC.

V and J are TRBV11-1 and TRBJ2-4, with D possibly TRBD1 on 6 matching bases. This CDR3 has 15 residues. Germline CDR1 is SGHAT and CDR2 is FQDESV (reference sequence). V lost 1 base and J 5 bases, leaving 12 bases between the germline ends. Here the CDR3 DNA reads TGTGCCAGCAGCTTAGGTGCGGCAGGGGAAAACATTCAGTACTTC. Amino acids: CASSLGAAGENIQYF.

V usage is TRBV6-5 and J usage is TRBJ1-5; no definite D call. Trimming removed 2 bases at V and 5 bases at J, with 16 bases between. This CDR3 contains 16 residues. From germline, CDR1 is MNHEY and CDR2 SVGAGI. CDR3 sequence (DNA): TGTGCCAGCAGTTACGGAGGACGGACGGTCGATCAGCCCCAGCATTTT. Its protein is CASSYGGRTVDQPQHF.

The chain uses TRBV18 and TRBJ1-1, with 9 positions matching TRBD1. Germline V gives CDR1 KGHSH, CDR2 LQKENI. The CDR3 is 14 amino acids. Trimming took 3 bases from V and 5 from J; bases not matched to a gene: 4. In nucleotides, the CDR3 is TGTGCCAGCTCACCGAGACAGGGGGTAACTGAAGCTTTCTTT. Its protein product is CASSPRQGVTEAFF.

V usage is TRBV7-9 and J usage is TRBJ2-6; D is perhaps TRBD2 (6 bases). Germline-derived CDR1 and CDR2 are SEHNR and FQNEAQ (reference sequence). The CDR3 loop spans 17 amino acids. Trimming took off 0 bases at V and 0 bases at J, with 9 bases between the two ends. In nucleotides, the CDR3 is TGTGCCAGCAGCTTAGCTGGAGGGAGCTCTGGGGCCAACGTCCTGACTTTC. Encoded protein: CASSLAGGSSGANVLTF.

The J gene is TRBJ2-2, the V gene TRBV9, with TRBD1 matching over 12 bases. CDR1 is SGDLS, CDR2 YYNGEE, per germline. The CDR3 has 15 residues. Trimming took 2 bases from V and 13 from J; bases not matched to a gene: 9. The CDR3 is CASSVPGTGGAGLFF. CDR3 nucleotides: TGTGCCAGCAGCGTCCCAGGGACAGGGGGCGCCGGGCTGTTTTTT.

V and J are TRBV6-5 and TRBJ1-2, with 7 bases fitting TRBD1. Germline CDR1 and CDR2: MNHEY and SVGAGI. This CDR3 is built from 12 residues. The junction had 6 bases not matched to a gene; V was cut back by 6 bases and J by 8 bases. The CDR3 is CASSRDSRGYTF. The DNA for the CDR3 is TGTGCCAGCAGCCGGGACAGTAGAGGCTACACCTTC.

The sample holds one count of this clone. This sequence joins TRBV3-1 (or the pseudogene TRBV3-2) and TRBJ2-7; D unresolved. V lost 3 bases, J lost 5 bases, and 5 bases lay in between. The CDR3 covers 11 residues. Per germline, CDR1 LGHDT and CDR2 YNNKEL (reference sequence). The CDR3, as DNA: TGTGCCAGCAGCCAGTTCGACGAGCAGTACTTC. It encodes CASSQFDEQYF.

The chain couples TRBV4-3 to TRBJ2-5, with 7 bases identical to TRBD1. J was trimmed by 4 bases and V by 3 bases; bases with no gene match: 5. The CDR3 spans 14 residues. Germline CDR1 LGHNA, CDR2 YSLEER. CDR3 protein: CASSHRTGRETQYF. CDR3 nucleotides: TGCGCCAGCAGCCACAGGACAGGTCGAGAGACCCAGTACTTC.

The chain joins TRBV6-2 or TRBV6-3 to TRBJ2-7, with 14 bases that match TRBD2. The CDR3 is 18 amino acids. CDR1 is MNHEY and CDR2 is SVGEGT in the germline V gene. Losses at the gene ends were 0 bases for V and 5 bases for J; bases not matched to a gene: 9. Here the CDR3 DNA reads TGTGCCAGCAGTTACTCGGCAAGACTAGCGGGAGGGCCGCACGAGCAGTACTTC. This encodes CASSYSARLAGGPHEQYF.

The CDR3 reads CATGGGRFTSSTGELFF. CDR3 nucleotide sequence: TGTGCCACCGGGGGCGGGAGATTTACCTCGAGCACCGGGGAGCTGTTTTTT. V is TRBV24-1 and J is TRBJ2-2, with D maybe TRBD2 (7 bases). The germline V and J ends were trimmed by 9 bases and 4 bases, with 23 bases remaining between them. Per the germline V gene, CDR1 is KGHDR and CDR2 is SFDVKD. There are 17 residues in the CDR3.

This chain links TRBV5-1 with TRBJ2-2; D unresolved. The CDR3 has 16 amino acids. The germline V and J ends were trimmed by 0 bases and 1 base, with 10 bases remaining between them. CDR1 and CDR2 from the germline V gene are SGHRS and YFSETQ. Written as DNA, the CDR3 is TGCGCCAGCAGCTTGGCTGCGGTCGAGAACACCGGGGAGCTGTTTTTT. Amino acids: CASSLAAVENTGELFF.

The genes are TRBV29-1 and TRBJ2-3; D might be TRBD2 (6 bases). The V gene lost 2 bases and the J gene lost 0 bases, with 9 bases spanning the gap. The germline V gene has CDR1 SQVTM and CDR2 ANQGSEA. The length of the CDR3 is 14 residues. The CDR3 spells CSVELAGSTDTQYF. The CDR3 DNA reads TGCAGCGTTGAATTGGCGGGGAGCACAGATACGCAGTATTTT.

The gene calls are TRBV27 and TRBJ2-3; no clear D gene. Trimming shortened V by 6 bases and J by 2 bases, and 9 bases separated the two germline ends. The CDR3 runs 13 residues. Germline values: CDR1 MNHEY, CDR2 SMNVEV (reference sequence). The DNA for the CDR3 is TGTGCCAGCAGGCGGAAGCCCACAGATACGCAGTATTTT. Translating it yields CASRRKPTDTQYF.

The chain joins TRBV29-1 to TRBJ1-4; the D is unclear. V was shortened by 4 bases and J by 4 bases, with 10 bases between the two germline ends. CDR1 and CDR2 from the germline V gene are SQVTM and ANQGSEA. CDR3 length equals 13 residues. CDR3 sequence (DNA): TGCAGCGTTGGATCCGCCTATAATGAAAAACTGTTTTTT. Its translation is CSVGSAYNEKLFF.

The rearrangement joins TRBV2 to TRBJ1-5; D perhaps matches TRBD1 (6 bases). This CDR3 region has 15 residues. Trimming took off 5 bases at V and 0 bases at J, with 11 bases between the two ends. Germline CDR1 and CDR2: SNHLY and FYNNEI. The chain's CDR3 is CASSKDSNSNQPQHF. CDR3 coding DNA: TGTGCCAGCAGTAAGGACAGTAATAGCAATCAGCCCCAGCATTTT.